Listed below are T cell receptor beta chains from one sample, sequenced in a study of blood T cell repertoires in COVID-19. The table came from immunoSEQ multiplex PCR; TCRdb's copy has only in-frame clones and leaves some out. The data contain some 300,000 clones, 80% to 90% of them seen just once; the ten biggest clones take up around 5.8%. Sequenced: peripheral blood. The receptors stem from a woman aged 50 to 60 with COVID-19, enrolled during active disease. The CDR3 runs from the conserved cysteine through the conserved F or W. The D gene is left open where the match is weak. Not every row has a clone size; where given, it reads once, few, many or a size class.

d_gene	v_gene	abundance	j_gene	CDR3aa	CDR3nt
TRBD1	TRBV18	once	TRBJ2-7	CASSPPNGQGIRYEQYF	TGTGCCAGCTCACCACCCAACGGACAGGGAATACGTTACGAGCAGTACTTC
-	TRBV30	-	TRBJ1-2	CAWGGGNGYTF	TGTGCCTGGGGCGGGGGAAATGGCTACACCTTC
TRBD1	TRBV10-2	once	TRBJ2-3	CASSWTGGTDTQYF	TGCGCCAGCAGTTGGACAGGCGGCACAGATACGCAGTATTTT
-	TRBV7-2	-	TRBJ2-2	CASSLEHGSINTGELFF	TGTGCCAGCAGCTTAGAACACGGGTCAATCAACACCGGGGAGCTGTTTTTT
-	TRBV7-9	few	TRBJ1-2	CASRSGEGYTF	TGTGCCAGCAGGTCAGGGGAGGGCTACACCTTC
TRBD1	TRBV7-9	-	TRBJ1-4	CASSLVDRAVANEKLFF	TGTGCCAGCAGCTTAGTAGACAGGGCGGTGGCTAATGAAAAACTGTTTTTT
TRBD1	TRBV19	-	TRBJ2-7	CATLNPGTASEQYF	TGTGCCACCTTAAACCCCGGGACAGCAAGCGAGCAGTACTTC
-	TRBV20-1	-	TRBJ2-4	CSRTVKNIQYF	TGTTCTAGAACCGTAAAAAACATTCAGTACTTC
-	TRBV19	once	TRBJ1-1	CASSPRQGWETEAFF	TGTGCCAGTAGTCCTCGCCAGGGTTGGGAAACTGAAGCTTTCTTT
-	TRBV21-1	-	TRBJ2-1	CASSAHSTRNNEQFF	TGTGCCAGCAGCGCCCACTCTACTAGAAACAATGAGCAGTTCTTC
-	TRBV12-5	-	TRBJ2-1	CASGLGQTFDNEQFF	TGTGCTAGTGGTTTGGGACAGACCTTCGACAATGAGCAGTTCTTC
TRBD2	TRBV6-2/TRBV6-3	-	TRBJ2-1	CASSYELAGKQFF	TGTGCCAGCAGTTACGAACTAGCGGGGAAGCAGTTCTTC
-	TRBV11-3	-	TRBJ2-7	CASSKTGSEQYF	TGTGCCAGCAGCAAAACCGGGAGCGAGCAGTACTTC
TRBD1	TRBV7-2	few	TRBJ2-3	CASSPEGGVGTDTQYF	TGTGCCAGCAGCCCAGAAGGGGGCGTCGGCACAGATACGCAGTATTTT
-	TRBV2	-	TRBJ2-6	CASSHRVSGANVLTF	TGTGCCAGCAGTCACAGGGTCTCTGGGGCCAACGTCCTGACTTTC
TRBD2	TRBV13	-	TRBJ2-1	CASSWGWRLAGANEQFF	TGTGCCAGCAGCTGGGGATGGAGGCTAGCGGGAGCCAATGAGCAGTTCTTC
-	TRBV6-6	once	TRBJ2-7	CASSRGEYYEQYF	TGTGCCAGCAGCCGGGGAGAATACTACGAGCAGTACTTC
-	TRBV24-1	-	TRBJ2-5	CATSDPGPLALETQYF	TGTGCCACCAGTGATCCGGGCCCTCTAGCGCTAGAGACCCAGTACTTC
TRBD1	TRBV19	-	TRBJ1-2	CASIPQIQGPYGGYTF	TGTGCCAGTATCCCCCAGATACAGGGGCCCTACGGAGGCTACACCTTC
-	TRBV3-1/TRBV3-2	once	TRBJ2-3	CASSQEAGTDTQYF	TGTGCCAGCAGCCAAGAGGCAGGGACAGATACGCAGTATTTT
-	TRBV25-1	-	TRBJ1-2	CASSEAGPGYYGYTF	TGTGCCAGCAGTGAAGCGGGGCCCGGGTACTATGGCTACACCTTC
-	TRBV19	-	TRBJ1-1	CASKGQRITEAFF	TGTGCCAGTAAGGGGCAGAGGATCACTGAAGCTTTCTTT
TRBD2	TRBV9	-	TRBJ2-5	CASSVDRGSFETQYF	TGTGCCAGCAGCGTAGATCGCGGGAGCTTCGAGACCCAGTACTTC